This TCR beta chain was identified during a study of CD4 T cells in relation to SARS-CoV-2 and coronaviruses listed by TCRdb under 2021. As for the study more broadly: In the ViraFEST assay, PBMCs were grown with antigen for 10 to 11 days, and TCR beta CDR3s were then sequenced to identify antigen-specific clonal expansions. The Adaptive Biotechnologies TCR-sequencing kit was used to sequence samples from a few pre-COVID donors and the naive versus memory experiments, whereas other data were Illumina-based. An HIV-1 Nef peptide pool or a culture without peptide was used as the negative reference condition. A different TCR-beta assay, based on Illumina, was used to sequence expansion assays from other donors in the study. Shared crossreactive spike epitopes were mapped to their HLA restriction using patient-derived lymphoblastoid cell lines. At the level of individual TCR clonotypes, the study evaluated whether memory CD4+ T cells crossreact between the spike proteins of SARS-CoV-2 and those of common cold coronaviruses.

Receptor libraries were prepared by the immunoSEQ multiplex PCR assay. Under the source paper's analysis protocol: During preprocessing, nonproductive sequences were removed, along with CDR3s that did not begin with C, did not end with F or W, or were shorter than 7 amino acids. The MANAFEST web app identified antigen-specific clonotypes based on expansion compared with the reference and other culture wells. A clone was considered positive if significant expansion relative to the reference culture was observed in 2 of 3 replicate wells at an FDR below 0.05. Positive clones also required significant expansion versus all other tandem wells and an odds ratio above 5. CDR3 homology was measured as pairwise Levenshtein distance, computed with the stringdist R package after trimming three terminal residues from each end. TCRdb obtained this table from immuneACCESS and retained in-frame rearrangements with V and J assigned. These tables miss some clones; where compared with another copy, unresolved V genes account for less than half of the shortfall, and the remainder is unexplained. D and trimming come from the DNA, and the V and J calls and clone size come from that table. The sample records tens of thousands of clones, about 81% of which are singletons. The biggest ten clones account for 9% to 15% of the sample.

According to the germline V gene, CDR1 reads SQVTM and CDR2 reads ANQGSEA. Counted from cysteine to phenylalanine, this CDR3 has 12 amino acids. Only the CDR3 DNA stays, 36 bases, in frame from base 1. V and J lose 7 bases and 2 bases, and a span of 11 bases separates them. Note on this clone: Its antigen has not been determined. Nothing much larger sits one base from this clone, and base qualities are not available.

CD4+ T cells from unexposed donors were collected before the COVID-19 pandemic (2011-2018). After roughly 11 days of culture, CD4+ T cells were isolated with the EasySep CD4+ T cell isolation kit. As cell number allowed, CD4+ T cells from unexposed donors were tested for reactivity to SARS-CoV-2 S and N and to four common cold coronavirus spike pools. Each well received millions of PBMCs, cultured in IMDM supplemented with about 5.4% human AB serum and around 10 IU/ml IL-2. Half of the culture medium was replaced with fresh IL-2-containing medium on days 3 and 7. Each peptide culture condition was generally run in triplicate replicate wells. Leukapheresis product for the unexposed donors was bought commercially. Ficoll-Paque PLUS gradient centrifugation was used to isolate PBMCs from either whole blood or leukapheresis product. PBMCs were either cryopreserved at -140 degrees C or used fresh in the expansion assay. The QIAamp Micro DNA Kit was used to extract genomic DNA from the CD4+ T cells.

General findings and caveats noted by the study authors: Pre-pandemic and post-infection samples were not both contributed by any donor, so tracing of the source of pre-existing responses was limited. Crossreactivity analysis was centred on spike protein, so crossreactivity against other viral proteins was not assessed. The study was limited by small numbers of patients and tested TCRs. In about two thirds of donors, memory CD4+ clonotypes turned up that crossrecognized SARS-CoV-2 and at least one common cold coronavirus spike. Significantly weaker SARS-CoV-2-driven expansion was shown by crossreactive clones than by monoreactive clones, consistent with antigenic imprinting.

The specimen sequenced was CD4+ T cells from PBMCs, cultured in vitro. This TCR derives from a human donor in good health. The sequence is built from TRBV29-1 and TRBJ1-1, with no D gene named confidently. The CDR3 protein sequence reads: CSAYSFNTEAFF. The DNA is as follows: TGCAGCGCCTACAGCTTCAACACTGAAGCTTTCTTT.